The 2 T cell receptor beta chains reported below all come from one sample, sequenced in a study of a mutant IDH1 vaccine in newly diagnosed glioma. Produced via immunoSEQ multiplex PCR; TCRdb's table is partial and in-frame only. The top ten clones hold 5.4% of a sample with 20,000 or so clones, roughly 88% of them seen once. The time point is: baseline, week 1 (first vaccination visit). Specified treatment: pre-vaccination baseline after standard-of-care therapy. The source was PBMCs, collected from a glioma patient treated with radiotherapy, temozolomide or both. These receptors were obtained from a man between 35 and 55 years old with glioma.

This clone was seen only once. In DNA, the CDR3 is TGCGCCAGCAGCCAAGAAGGGGTCCAGCAGTACTTC. This translates into CASSQEGVQQYF. The chain links TRBV4-1 to TRBJ2-4, with D perhaps TRBD1 (5 bases). The CDR3 spans 12 residues. From germline, CDR1 is MGHRA and CDR2 YSYEKL. Trimming left V 0 bases short and J 13 bases short, with 10 bases between.

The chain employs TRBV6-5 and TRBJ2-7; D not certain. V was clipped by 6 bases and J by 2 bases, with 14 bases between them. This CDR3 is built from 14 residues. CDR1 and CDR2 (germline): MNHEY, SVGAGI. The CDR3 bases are TGTGCCAGCAGCGGAGCCGGGCCCCCCTACGAGCAGTACTTC. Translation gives CASSGAGPPYEQYF.